This is a list of T cell receptor beta chains from one sample in a study of monozygotic twins with cystic fibrosis. Assay: immunoSEQ multiplex PCR; the TCRdb copy retains only in-frame clones and omits some. The repertoire holds around 34,000 clones, with approximately 70% as singletons. Sequencing was performed on blood. These receptors were obtained from a girl between 10 and 17 years old with cystic fibrosis. Each CDR3 is given with its conserved first and last residue. D genes are given only for firm matches. Clone size appears in some rows only: once, few, many, or a class for an expanded clone.

V: TRBV7-2
J: TRBJ2-7
size: NA
D: NA
DNA: TGTGCCAGCAGCACAAGCCGGGACTTCCTAGAGCAGTACTTC
CDR3: CASSTSRDFLEQYF

V: TRBV18
J: TRBJ2-1
size: NA
D: NA
DNA: TGTGCCAGCTCACCACGTTCAGGCTCCAACAATGAGCAGTTCTTC
CDR3: CASSPRSGSNNEQFF

V: TRBV13
J: TRBJ2-5
size: NA
D: TRBD1
DNA: TGTGCCAGCAGCTTATTGATGACAGGGGGGCAAGAGACCCAGTACTTC
CDR3: CASSLLMTGGQETQYF

V: TRBV27
J: TRBJ2-2
size: few
D: NA
DNA: TGTGCCAGCAGTTTATACATTCGGGGCGGGGAGCTGTTTTTT
CDR3: CASSLYIRGGELFF

V: TRBV28
J: TRBJ1-1
size: NA
D: NA
DNA: TGTGCCAGCAGGAAGGGACGGATGAACACTGAAGCTTTCTTT
CDR3: CASRKGRMNTEAFF

V: TRBV7-2
J: TRBJ2-1
size: NA
D: TRBD2
DNA: TGTGCCAGCAGCATAAGACTAGCGGGAAACAATGAGCAGTTCTTC
CDR3: CASSIRLAGNNEQFF

V: TRBV9
J: TRBJ2-7
size: NA
D: TRBD1
DNA: TGTGCCAGCAGCCCGACCGGGACAGGGGGCTACGAGCAGTACTTC
CDR3: CASSPTGTGGYEQYF

V: TRBV9
J: TRBJ2-1
size: NA
D: NA
DNA: TGTGCCAGCAGCGTCTCGAGCTCCTACAATGAGCAGTTCTTC
CDR3: CASSVSSSYNEQFF

V: TRBV30
J: TRBJ1-6
size: NA
D: TRBD1
DNA: TGTGCCTGGAGCTACGGACAGGGAAATTCACCCCTCCACTTT
CDR3: CAWSYGQGNSPLHF

V: TRBV4-1
J: TRBJ2-3
size: once
D: TRBD2
DNA: TGCGCCAGCAGCCAAACAGCGGGAGTTTCAGATACGCAGTATTTT
CDR3: CASSQTAGVSDTQYF

V: TRBV29-1
J: TRBJ2-7
size: NA
D: TRBD1
DNA: TGCAGCGCATCAGGGGGCACAAACACCTACGAGCAGTACTTC
CDR3: CSASGGTNTYEQYF

V: TRBV7-2
J: TRBJ2-1
size: NA
D: NA
DNA: TGTGCCAGCAGCCCCCCCTCGGGTGAGCAGTTCTTC
CDR3: CASSPPSGEQFF

V: TRBV19
J: TRBJ1-2
size: NA
D: NA
DNA: TGTGCCAGTAGAAAGCCAGGGGCTAACTATGGCTACACCTTC
CDR3: CASRKPGANYGYTF

V: TRBV19
J: TRBJ1-4
size: few
D: TRBD1
DNA: TGTGCCAGTAAACCAGACAGGGGCGGTGAAAAACTGTTTTTT
CDR3: CASKPDRGGEKLFF

V: TRBV9
J: TRBJ1-2
size: NA
D: NA
DNA: TGTGCCAGCAGCGTATTCGGAGGATATGGCTACACCTTC
CDR3: CASSVFGGYGYTF

V: TRBV7-8
J: TRBJ2-7
size: NA
D: TRBD2
DNA: TGTGCCAGCAGCTTAGGTATGCTAGCGGGGGCCTACGAGCAGTACTTC
CDR3: CASSLGMLAGAYEQYF

V: TRBV4-3
J: TRBJ2-5
size: NA
D: NA
DNA: TGCGCCAGCAGCCCAGCCGGGACGGTGAAGACCCAGTACTTC
CDR3: CASSPAGTVKTQYF

V: TRBV5-6
J: TRBJ2-2
size: NA
D: TRBD2
DNA: TGTGCCAGCAGCTTCGTAGGCGGGAGTGGGACCGGGGAGCTGTTTTTT
CDR3: CASSFVGGSGTGELFF

V: TRBV5-4
J: TRBJ1-1
size: NA
D: NA
DNA: TGTGCCAGCAGCTTGGCGGCGGAAGCTTTCTTT
CDR3: CASSLAAEAFF

V: TRBV5-1
J: TRBJ1-3
size: NA
D: TRBD1
DNA: TGCGCCAGCAGTGGACAGGGGGGTCCTGGAAACACCATATATTTT
CDR3: CASSGQGGPGNTIYF

V: TRBV28
J: TRBJ2-1
size: NA
D: NA
DNA: TGTGCCAGCAGTGTTACGGACAATGAGCAGTTCTTC
CDR3: CASSVTDNEQFF

V: TRBV9
J: TRBJ1-1
size: NA
D: NA
DNA: TGTGCCAGCAGCGTAGGTCCTTGGGGGAACACTGAAGCTTTCTTT
CDR3: CASSVGPWGNTEAFF

V: TRBV4-2
J: TRBJ2-7
size: NA
D: NA
DNA: TGTGCCAGCAGCCAACCACGGGGACCCGAGCAGTACTTC
CDR3: CASSQPRGPEQYF

V: TRBV9
J: TRBJ2-2
size: NA
D: TRBD2
DNA: TGTGCCAGCAGCGTGAGTCCGGGACTAGCGGGAGAAGGGGGGGAGCTGTTTTTT
CDR3: CASSVSPGLAGEGGELFF

V: TRBV19
J: TRBJ2-3
size: NA
D: NA
DNA: TGTGCCAGTAGTATGACCCAGCCCACAGATACGCAGTATTTT
CDR3: CASSMTQPTDTQYF

V: TRBV30
J: TRBJ2-3
size: NA
D: NA
DNA: TGTGCCTGGAGTGAGCTGGGCCCTAGCACAGATACGCAGTATTTT
CDR3: CAWSELGPSTDTQYF

V: TRBV30
J: TRBJ1-1
size: NA
D: NA
DNA: TGTGCCTGGAGTACCAACGATATGTATAACACTGAAGCTTTCTTT
CDR3: CAWSTNDMYNTEAFF

V: TRBV2
J: TRBJ2-2
size: NA
D: NA
DNA: TGTGCCAGCATCCTACGCGGGGCTGGGGGGACCGGGGAGCTGTTTTTT
CDR3: CASILRGAGGTGELFF

V: TRBV2
J: TRBJ2-2
size: few
D: NA
DNA: TGTGCCAGCAGGGGTACCGGGGAGCTGTTTTTT
CDR3: CASRGTGELFF

V: TRBV9
J: TRBJ2-1
size: NA
D: TRBD2
DNA: TGTGCCAGCAGCGTCGGGACTAGGAACAATGAGCAGTTCTTC
CDR3: CASSVGTRNNEQFF

V: TRBV7-9
J: TRBJ2-5
size: NA
D: NA
DNA: TGTGCCAGCAGCTTAATGCGCGAGACCCAGTACTTC
CDR3: CASSLMRETQYF

V: TRBV29-1
J: TRBJ1-2
size: NA
D: TRBD1
DNA: TGCAGCGCACCCTTCCAGGGGGGCTATGGCTACACCTTC
CDR3: CSAPFQGGYGYTF

V: TRBV5-1
J: TRBJ1-2
size: few
D: TRBD1
DNA: TGCGCCAGCAGCACAGGACAGGGAGGAGGCTATGGCTACACCTTC
CDR3: CASSTGQGGGYGYTF

V: TRBV12-5
J: TRBJ1-1
size: NA
D: NA
DNA: TGTGCTAGTGGTTTGGTATCGTTTAAGGAGACAAAAGCTTTCTTT
CDR3: CASGLVSFKETKAFF

V: TRBV4-3
J: TRBJ2-1
size: NA
D: TRBD2
DNA: TGCGCCAGCAGCCAAGACTTCGGGGCTAGCGGGAGGTCTAATGAGCAGTTCTTC
CDR3: CASSQDFGASGRSNEQFF

V: TRBV5-6
J: TRBJ2-1
size: NA
D: NA
DNA: TGTGCCAGCAGCTGGGGGTGGATCAACAATGAGCAGTTCTTC
CDR3: CASSWGWINNEQFF

V: TRBV6-1
J: TRBJ2-7
size: NA
D: NA
DNA: TGTGCCAGCAGTGAACGGGACGGGTTCTCCTACGAGCAGTACTTC
CDR3: CASSERDGFSYEQYF

V: TRBV7-9
J: TRBJ2-7
size: few
D: TRBD1
DNA: TGTGCCAGCAGCTTAGGACAGGGGTTGGACGAGCAGTACTTC
CDR3: CASSLGQGLDEQYF

V: TRBV4-3
J: TRBJ2-7
size: NA
D: TRBD2
DNA: TGCGCCAGCAGCCAAGATATACCGGGAGGGCCGCACGAGCAGTACTTC
CDR3: CASSQDIPGGPHEQYF

V: TRBV5-4
J: TRBJ2-3
size: NA
D: TRBD1
DNA: TGTGCCAGCAGCGCAGGACAGGGAACAGATACGCAGTATTTT
CDR3: CASSAGQGTDTQYF

V: TRBV4-1
J: TRBJ1-5
size: NA
D: NA
DNA: TGCGCCAGCAGCCCCTCAGGGATTTTAGGTCAGCCCCAGCATTTT
CDR3: CASSPSGILGQPQHF

V: TRBV5-1
J: TRBJ2-3
size: NA
D: TRBD1
DNA: TGCGCCAGCAGCCGTAACCCAGGGGGAACAGATACGCAGTATTTT
CDR3: CASSRNPGGTDTQYF